These 11 T cell receptor beta chains were all obtained from the same sample, sequenced in a study of T cells after yellow fever vaccination. TCRdb ran MiXCR on the 5' RACE reads and lists one entry per CDR3 protein. The repertoire holds roughly 520,000 distinct CDR3 sequences, around a fifth seen once, with 15% to 20% in the top ten. The sequenced sample was PBMCs, obtained roughly 20 days after the first yellow fever vaccination. The origin of the receptors is a man aged 18 to 35 who received the YFV17D yellow fever vaccine.

The chain recombines TRBV10-3 with TRBJ2-1; D call uncertain. This CDR3 has 15 residues. Trimming cost V 2 bases and J 2 bases, with 10 bases left between them. Germline CDR1 and CDR2: ENHRY and SYGVKD. In DNA, the CDR3 is TGTGCCATCAGTGAGCTTGGTAGAACCTACAATGAGCAGTTCTTC. Its protein product is CAISELGRTYNEQFF.

The chain links TRBV9 to TRBJ2-3; 12 bases match TRBD2. V shed 3 bases, J shed 2 bases, and the junction held 7 bases outside the gene matches. This CDR3 is 17 amino acids long. Germline CDR1 and CDR2: SGDLS and YYNGEE. The CDR3 sequence: CASSAQGTSGPTDTQYF. In DNA, the CDR3 is TGTGCCAGCAGCGCCCAAGGGACTAGCGGGCCCACAGATACGCAGTATTTT.

This clonotype was seen only a few times. The CDR3 protein is CATRPGPSYEQYF. The CDR3, as DNA: TGTGCCACGCGTCCCGGACCCTCCTACGAGCAGTACTTC. V and J are TRBV27 and TRBJ2-7; D remains ambiguous. The CDR3 covers 13 residues. The germline V and J ends were trimmed by 10 bases and 0 bases, with 13 bases remaining between them. CDR1 MNHEY and CDR2 SMNVEV come from the germline V gene (reference sequence).

In this sample, this clonotype turned up a few times. The chain joins TRBV3-1 to TRBJ1-5, with a possible D match to TRBD1 (6 bases). The CDR3 length is 13 residues. With 3 bases removed from V and 7 bases from J, the gap between germline ends came to 10 bases. Germline lookup yields CDR1 LGHDT and CDR2 YNNKEL (reference sequence). For the CDR3, the DNA is TGTGCCAGCAGCCAGAAAGGGGGACAGCCCCAGCATTTT. Residues: CASSQKGGQPQHF.

This clonotype turned up a few times. The rearrangement joins TRBV20-1 to TRBJ1-2; the D is unclear. The CDR3 totals 13 residues. The V gene lost 3 bases and the J gene lost 3 bases, with 11 bases spanning the gap. Germline V gives CDR1 DFQATT, CDR2 SNEGSKA (reference sequence). CDR3 nucleotides: TGCAGTGCTAGTCCTACCGGAGACTATGGCTACACCTTC. Translating it yields CSASPTGDYGYTF.

This clonotype was counted between two and nine times. The V and J genes are TRBV10-3 and TRBJ2-7, with 8 bases fitting TRBD1. Trimming removed 8 bases from V and 5 bases from J; junction bases left unmatched: 5. Germline V CDR1 and CDR2: ENHRY, SYGVKD. The CDR3 length is 12 residues. CDR3 DNA sequence: TGTGCCATCGCTGGACAGGGAAACGAGCAGTACGTC. Encoded protein: CAIAGQGNEQYV.

This clonotype was observed a few times. The rearrangement joins TRBV18 to TRBJ1-2, with 8 bases that match TRBD1. J lost 7 bases, V lost 1 base, and 8 bases had no gene match. Germline-derived CDR1 and CDR2 are KGHSH and LQKENI. The CDR3 length is 15 residues. The CDR3 DNA follows: TGTGCCAGCTCACCACTCGGACAGGGAAGAGGTGGCTACACCTTC. It codes for CASSPLGQGRGGYTF.

This clonotype turned up a few times. The rearrangement uses TRBV27 and TRBJ2-1; 7 positions agree with TRBD2. The CDR3 has 12 amino acids. Germline CDR1 and CDR2: MNHEY and SMNVEV (reference sequence). V trimming: 6 bases; J trimming: 9 bases; junction bases outside the gene matches: 5. The CDR3 is CASSGGGIEQFF. Written as DNA, the CDR3 is TGTGCCAGCAGCGGCGGGGGAATTGAGCAGTTCTTC.

J is TRBJ1-2 and V is TRBV7-8; D is undetermined. CDR1 is SGHVS, CDR2 FQNEAQ, per germline. There are 13 residues in the CDR3. Trimming took off 1 base at V and 5 bases at J, with 8 bases between the two ends. The chain's CDR3 is CASSLGTEYGYTF. The CDR3 DNA is TGTGCCAGCAGCTTAGGGACGGAATATGGCTACACCTTC. Complete variable domain (other parts from reference TRBV7-8 and TRBJ1-2): GAGVSQSPRYKVAKRGQDVALRCDPISGHVSLFWYQQALGQGPEFLTYFQNEAQLDKSGLPSDRFFAERPEGSVSTLKIQRTQQEDSAVYLCASSLGTEYGYTFGSGTRLTVV.

The chain joins TRBV5-1 to TRBJ2-7; the match to TRBD1 covers 9 bases. CDR3 length: 13 residues. Germline V gene sequence: CDR1 SGHRS, CDR2 YFSETQ. V was clipped by 4 bases and J by 6 bases; unmatched bases: 5. The CDR3 nucleotides are TGCGCCAGCAGCACCGGGACAGGGACCGAGCAGTACGTC. It encodes CASSTGTGTEQYV.

V and J are TRBV7-2 and TRBJ1-5, with TRBD1 matching over 11 bases. V gave up 5 bases and J gave up 2 bases; unmatched junction bases: 8. The CDR3 has 17 amino acids. Germline-derived CDR1 and CDR2 are SGHTA and FQGNSA. CDR3 in DNA: TGTGCCAGCAGCCACGGACAGGGGGCATGGGGCAATCAGCCCCAGCATTTT. It encodes CASSHGQGAWGNQPQHF.